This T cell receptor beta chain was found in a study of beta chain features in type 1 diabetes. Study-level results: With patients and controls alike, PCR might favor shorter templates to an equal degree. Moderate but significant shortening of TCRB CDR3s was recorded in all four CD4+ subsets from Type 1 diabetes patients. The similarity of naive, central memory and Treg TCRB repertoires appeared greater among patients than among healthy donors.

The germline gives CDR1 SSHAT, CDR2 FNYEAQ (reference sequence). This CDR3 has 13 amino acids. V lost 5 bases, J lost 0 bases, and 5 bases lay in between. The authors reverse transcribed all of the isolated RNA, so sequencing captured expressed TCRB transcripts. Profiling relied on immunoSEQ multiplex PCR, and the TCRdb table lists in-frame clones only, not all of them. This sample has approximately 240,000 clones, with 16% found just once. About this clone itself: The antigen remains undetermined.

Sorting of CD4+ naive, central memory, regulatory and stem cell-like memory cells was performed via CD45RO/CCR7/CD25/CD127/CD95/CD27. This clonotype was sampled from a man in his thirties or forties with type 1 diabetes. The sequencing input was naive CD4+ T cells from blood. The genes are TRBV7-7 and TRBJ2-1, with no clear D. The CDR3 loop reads CASSLSSYNEQFF. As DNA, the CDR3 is TGTGCCAGCAGCCTGAGCTCCTACAATGAGCAGTTCTTC.